This T cell receptor (beta chain) comes out of a study of sequential checkpoint blockade in melanoma. About the research overall: Arm A got nivolumab then ipilimumab; arm B the reverse, 1:1. After both sequences, patients received maintenance nivolumab.

Assay used: immunoSEQ multiplex PCR; TCRdb lists only in-frame clones, some missing. The table has 30,000 to 40,000 clones, 86% seen once. Treatment described: randomized to nivolumab then ipilimumab (arm A) or the reverse (arm B). No patient had prior DNA-damaging chemotherapy. From thawed PBMCs, live CD3+CD8+ cells negative for CD19 and CD56 were sorted. Germline V gives CDR1 LNHDA, CDR2 SQIVND (reference sequence). The V end was cut by 10 bases, the J end by 7 bases, with 7 bases between. CDR3 length equals 9 residues. V gene TRBV19 combines with J gene TRBJ2-5; a weak D match, TRBD1 (5 bases). The source was CD8+ T cells sorted from blood (inferred from file names), collected from a patient given nivolumab and ipilimumab in sequence. This clonotype was sampled from a human donor with melanoma. The CDR3 loop reads CATQGTQYF. Here the CDR3 DNA reads TGTGCCACCCAGGGGACCCAGTACTTC.